This T cell receptor (beta chain) came from a study of regulatory T cells in long-lasting Graves disease. This clonotype was detected many times. Time point denoted: newly diagnosed GD, antithyroid drugs for less than 3 months. PBMC-derived RNA was used for the TCR library. Researchers made TCR beta libraries by using iRepertoire HTBI primers and running Arm-PCR on CDR3 regions. One entry per CDR3 protein results from TCRdb running MiXCR on the multiplex PCR reads. The sample contains approximately 460,000 distinct CDR3 sequences, roughly 17% of which appear only once. V lost 5 bases and J lost 2; bases outside the gene matches: 12. The CDR3 is 18 amino acids. This same sample was also part of a study on T cells in Graves' hyperthyroidism and ophthalmopathy. That work adds: With a duration under 2 months, the hyperthyroidism was newly diagnosed in patients aged 18 to 65.

The genes are TRBV12-3 or TRBV12-4 and TRBJ2-3; 11 bases agree with TRBD2. The sequences come from peripheral blood mononuclear cells (PBMCs), collected at new diagnosis, from a patient treated with antithyroid drugs. The TCR was taken from a woman aged 25 to 45 with Graves disease. The CDR3 sequence is CASSLEAQLAGDTDTQYF. In nucleotides, the CDR3 is TGTGCCAGCAGTCTGGAAGCCCAACTAGCGGGGGACACAGATACGCAGTATTTT.